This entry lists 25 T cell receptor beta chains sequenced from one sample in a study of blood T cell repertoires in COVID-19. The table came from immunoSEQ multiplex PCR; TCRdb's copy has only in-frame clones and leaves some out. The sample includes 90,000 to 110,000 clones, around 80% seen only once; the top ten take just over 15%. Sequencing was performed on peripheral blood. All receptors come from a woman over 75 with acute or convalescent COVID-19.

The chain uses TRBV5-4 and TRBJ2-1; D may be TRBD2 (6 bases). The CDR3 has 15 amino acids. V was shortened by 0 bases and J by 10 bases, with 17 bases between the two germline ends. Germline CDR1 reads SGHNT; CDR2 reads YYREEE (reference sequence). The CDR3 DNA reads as TGTGCCAGCAGCTTGGGTCAGGTCACGGCGGGGGAGCAGTTCTTC. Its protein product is CASSLGQVTAGEQFF.

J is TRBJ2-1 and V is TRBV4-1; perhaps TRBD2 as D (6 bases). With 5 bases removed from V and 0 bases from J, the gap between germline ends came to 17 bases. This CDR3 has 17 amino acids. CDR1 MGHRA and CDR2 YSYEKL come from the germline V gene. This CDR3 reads CASSSPASESSYNEQFF. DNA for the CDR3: TGCGCCAGCAGCTCCCCGGCTAGCGAGAGCTCCTACAATGAGCAGTTCTTC.

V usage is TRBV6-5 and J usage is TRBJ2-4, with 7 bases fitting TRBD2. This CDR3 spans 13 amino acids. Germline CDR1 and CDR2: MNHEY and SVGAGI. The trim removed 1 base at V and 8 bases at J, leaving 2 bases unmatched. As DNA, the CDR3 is TGTGCCAGCAGTTACTTGGGGGGGGACATTCAGTACTTC. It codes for CASSYLGGDIQYF.

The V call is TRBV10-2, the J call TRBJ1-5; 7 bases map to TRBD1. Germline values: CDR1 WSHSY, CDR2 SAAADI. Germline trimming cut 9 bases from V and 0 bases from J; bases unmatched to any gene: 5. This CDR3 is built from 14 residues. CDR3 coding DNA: TGCGCCAGTTCAGACAGGGTTAGCAATCAGCCCCAGCATTTT. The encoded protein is CASSDRVSNQPQHF.

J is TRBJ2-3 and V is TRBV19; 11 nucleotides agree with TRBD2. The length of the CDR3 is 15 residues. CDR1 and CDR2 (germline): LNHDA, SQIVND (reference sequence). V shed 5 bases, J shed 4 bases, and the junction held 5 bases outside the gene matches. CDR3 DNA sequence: TGTGCCAGTAGTCAACTAGCGGGAGTGTCAGATACGCAGTATTTT. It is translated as CASSQLAGVSDTQYF.

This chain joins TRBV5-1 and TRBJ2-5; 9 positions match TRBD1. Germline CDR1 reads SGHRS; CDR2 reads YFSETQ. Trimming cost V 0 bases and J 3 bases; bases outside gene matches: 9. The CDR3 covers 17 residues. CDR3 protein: CASSLGQGQGAKETQYF. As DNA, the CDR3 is TGCGCCAGCAGCTTGGGCCAGGGACAGGGAGCCAAAGAGACCCAGTACTTC.

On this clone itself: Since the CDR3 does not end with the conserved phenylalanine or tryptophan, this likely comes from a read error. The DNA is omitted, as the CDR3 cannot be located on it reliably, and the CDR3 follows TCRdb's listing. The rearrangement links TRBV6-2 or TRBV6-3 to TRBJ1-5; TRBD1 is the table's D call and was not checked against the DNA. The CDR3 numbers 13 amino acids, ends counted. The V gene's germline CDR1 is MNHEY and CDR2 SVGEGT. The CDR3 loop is CASSYPGQGIIFG.

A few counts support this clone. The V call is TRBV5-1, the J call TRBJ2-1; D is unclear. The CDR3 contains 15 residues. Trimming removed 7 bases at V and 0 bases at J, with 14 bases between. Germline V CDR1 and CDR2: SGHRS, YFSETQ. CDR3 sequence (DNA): TGCGCCAGCGCCCCCTTCCCCGGCTCCTACAATGAGCAGTTCTTC. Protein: CASAPFPGSYNEQFF.

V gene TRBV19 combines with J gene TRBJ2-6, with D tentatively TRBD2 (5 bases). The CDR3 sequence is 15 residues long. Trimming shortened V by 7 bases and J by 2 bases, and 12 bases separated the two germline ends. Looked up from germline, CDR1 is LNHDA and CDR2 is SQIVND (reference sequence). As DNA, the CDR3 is TGTGCCAGTAAATCAGCGGCCGCTGGGGCCAACGTCCTGACTTTC. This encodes CASKSAAAGANVLTF.

The chain's CDR3 is CASSSSGLAGFIPYEQYF. CDR3 nucleotide sequence: TGTGCCAGCAGCTCCTCGGGACTAGCGGGATTCATACCCTACGAGCAGTACTTC. The rearrangement joins TRBV7-9 to TRBJ2-7; 13 positions agree with TRBD2. Trimming cost V 4 bases and J 2 bases; bases outside gene matches: 11. CDR3 length: 18 residues. The germline V gene encodes CDR1 SEHNR and CDR2 FQNEAQ (reference sequence).

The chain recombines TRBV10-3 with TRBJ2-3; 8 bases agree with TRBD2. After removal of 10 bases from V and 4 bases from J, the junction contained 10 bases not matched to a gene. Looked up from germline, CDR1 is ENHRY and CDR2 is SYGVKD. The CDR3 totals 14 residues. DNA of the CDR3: TGTGCCACGCAAGCGGGAGCGGGTCCAGATACGCAGTATTTT. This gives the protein CATQAGAGPDTQYF.

For the CDR3, the DNA is TGTGCCAGCAGCTTGGACAGAAAGAACACCGGGGAGCTGTTTTTT. Translated: CASSLDRKNTGELFF. The gene calls are TRBV7-2 and TRBJ2-2, with D possibly matching TRBD1 (6 bases). Germline V gives CDR1 SGHTA, CDR2 FQGNSA. Trimming stripped 3 bases from V and 1 base from J, with 9 bases between. The CDR3 length is 15 residues.

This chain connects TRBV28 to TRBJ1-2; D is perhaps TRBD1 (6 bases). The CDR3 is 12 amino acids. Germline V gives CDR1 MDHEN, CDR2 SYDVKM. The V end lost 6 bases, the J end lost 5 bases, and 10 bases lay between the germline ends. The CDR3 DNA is TGTGCCAGCAGGAACAGGGTTTATGGCTACACCTTC. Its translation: CASRNRVYGYTF.

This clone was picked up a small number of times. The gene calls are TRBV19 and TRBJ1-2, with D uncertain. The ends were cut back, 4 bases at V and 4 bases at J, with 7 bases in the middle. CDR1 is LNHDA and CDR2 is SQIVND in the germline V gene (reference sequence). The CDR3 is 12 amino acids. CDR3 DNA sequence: TGTGCCAGTAGTAATTCTATCTATGGCTACACCTTC. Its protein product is CASSNSIYGYTF.

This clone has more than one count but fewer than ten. CDR3 bases: TGTGCCAGCAGTCCCGAAGGGGGACCCTTCTTTTTTAACATTCAGTACTTC. It encodes CASSPEGGPFFFNIQYF. The rearrangement uses TRBV2 and TRBJ2-4, with a tentative D call TRBD1 (6 bases). CDR3 length: 17 amino acids. Deletions cut 5 bases from V and 7 bases from J, with 24 bases between. In germline, CDR1 is SNHLY, CDR2 FYNNEI.

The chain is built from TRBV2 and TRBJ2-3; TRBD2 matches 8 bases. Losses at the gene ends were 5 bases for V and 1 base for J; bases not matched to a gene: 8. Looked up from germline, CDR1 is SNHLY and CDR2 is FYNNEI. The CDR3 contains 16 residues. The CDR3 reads CASSWPTSGGTDTQYF. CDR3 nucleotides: TGTGCCAGCAGTTGGCCTACTAGCGGCGGCACAGATACGCAGTATTTT.

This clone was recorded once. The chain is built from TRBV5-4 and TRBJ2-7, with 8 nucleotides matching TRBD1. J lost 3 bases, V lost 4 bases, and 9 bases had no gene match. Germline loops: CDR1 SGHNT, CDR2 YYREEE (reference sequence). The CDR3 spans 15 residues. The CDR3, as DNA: TGTGCCAGCAGCGGTCCGGGACAGGACCTCTACGAGCAGTACTTC. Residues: CASSGPGQDLYEQYF.

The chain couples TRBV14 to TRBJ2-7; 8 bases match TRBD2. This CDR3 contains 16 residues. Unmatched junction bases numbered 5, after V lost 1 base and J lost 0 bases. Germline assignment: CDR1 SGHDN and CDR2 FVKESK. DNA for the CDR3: TGTGCCAGCAGCCAAGGTGGAGCGGGAGCCTCCTACGAGCAGTACGTC. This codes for CASSQGGAGASYEQYV.

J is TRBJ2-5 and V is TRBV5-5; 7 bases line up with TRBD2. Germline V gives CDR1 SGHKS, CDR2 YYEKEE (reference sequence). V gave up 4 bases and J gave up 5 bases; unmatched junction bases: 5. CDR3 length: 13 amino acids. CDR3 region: CASSNLAAETQYF. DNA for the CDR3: TGTGCCAGCAGCAACCTAGCGGCGGAGACCCAGTACTTC.

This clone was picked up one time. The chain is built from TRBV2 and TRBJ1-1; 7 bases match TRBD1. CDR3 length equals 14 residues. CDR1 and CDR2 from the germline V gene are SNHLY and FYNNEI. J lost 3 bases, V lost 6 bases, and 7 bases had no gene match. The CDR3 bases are TGTGCCAGCAGGGGGACAGTCAAGGACACTGAAGCTTTCTTT. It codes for CASRGTVKDTEAFF. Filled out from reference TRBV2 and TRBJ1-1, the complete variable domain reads EPEVTQTPSHQVTQMGQEVILRCVPISNHLYFYWYRQILGQKVEFLVSFYNNEISEKSEIFDDQFSVERPDGSNFTLKIRSTKLEDSAMYFCASRGTVKDTEAFFGQGTRLTVV.

CDR3 coding DNA: TGTGCCAGCAGCTCTATCGACAGGGCTGATACGCAGTATTTT. This translates into CASSSIDRADTQYF. The chain is built from TRBV7-2 and TRBJ2-3; 7 bases fit TRBD1. The CDR3 length is 14 residues. Losses at the gene ends were 4 bases for V and 6 bases for J; bases not matched to a gene: 7. In germline, CDR1 is SGHTA, CDR2 FQGNSA.

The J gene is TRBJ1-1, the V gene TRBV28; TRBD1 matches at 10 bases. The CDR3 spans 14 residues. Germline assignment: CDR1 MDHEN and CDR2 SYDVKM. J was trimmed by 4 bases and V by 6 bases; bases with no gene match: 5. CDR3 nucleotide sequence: TGTGCCAGCAGGACAGGGGGCGAGGGCACTGAAGCTTTCTTT. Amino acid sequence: CASRTGGEGTEAFF.

This CDR3 reads CASSVGGREETQYF. CDR3 in DNA: TGTGCCAGCAGTGTGGGTGGCCGGGAAGAGACCCAGTACTTC. V and J are TRBV25-1 and TRBJ2-5, with D unresolved. This CDR3 is built from 14 residues. Germline assignment: CDR1 MGHDK and CDR2 SYGVNS. The germline V and J ends were trimmed by 4 bases and 3 bases, with 12 bases remaining between them.

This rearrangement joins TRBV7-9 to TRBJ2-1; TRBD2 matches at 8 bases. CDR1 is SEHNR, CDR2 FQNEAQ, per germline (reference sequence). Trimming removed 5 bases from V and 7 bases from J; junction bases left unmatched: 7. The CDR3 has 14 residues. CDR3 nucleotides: TGTGCCAGCAGCCCGAGAGCGGGAGTTAATGAGCAGTTCTTC. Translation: CASSPRAGVNEQFF.

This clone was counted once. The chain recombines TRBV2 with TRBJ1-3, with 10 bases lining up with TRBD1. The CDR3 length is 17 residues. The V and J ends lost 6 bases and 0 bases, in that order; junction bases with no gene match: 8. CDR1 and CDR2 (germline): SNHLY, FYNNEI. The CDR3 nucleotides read TGTGCCAGCAGCCCGGGACAGGGGTACAGCTCTGGAAACACCATATATTTT. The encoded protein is CASSPGQGYSSGNTIYF. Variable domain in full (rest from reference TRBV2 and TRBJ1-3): EPEVTQTPSHQVTQMGQEVILRCVPISNHLYFYWYRQILGQKVEFLVSFYNNEISEKSEIFDDQFSVERPDGSNFTLKIRSTKLEDSAMYFCASSPGQGYSSGNTIYFGEGSWLTVV.